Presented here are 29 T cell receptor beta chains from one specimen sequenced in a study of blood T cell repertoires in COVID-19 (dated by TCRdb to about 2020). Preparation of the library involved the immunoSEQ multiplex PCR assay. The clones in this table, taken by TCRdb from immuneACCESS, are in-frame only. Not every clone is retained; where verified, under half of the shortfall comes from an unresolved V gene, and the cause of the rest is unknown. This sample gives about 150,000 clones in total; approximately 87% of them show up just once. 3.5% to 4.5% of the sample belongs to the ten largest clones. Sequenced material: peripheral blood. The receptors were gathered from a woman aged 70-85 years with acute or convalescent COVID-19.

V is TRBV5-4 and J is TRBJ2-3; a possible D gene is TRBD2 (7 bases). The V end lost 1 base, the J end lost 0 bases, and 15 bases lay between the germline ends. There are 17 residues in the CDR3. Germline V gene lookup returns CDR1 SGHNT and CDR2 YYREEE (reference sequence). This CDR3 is CASSLMGGASSTDTQYF. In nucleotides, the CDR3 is TGTGCCAGCAGCTTGATGGGGGGGGCCTCTAGCACAGATACGCAGTATTTT.

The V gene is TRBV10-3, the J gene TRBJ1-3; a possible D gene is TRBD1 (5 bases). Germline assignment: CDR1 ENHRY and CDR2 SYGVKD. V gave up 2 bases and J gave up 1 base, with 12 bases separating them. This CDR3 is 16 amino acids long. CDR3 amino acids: CAISEGTGGSGNTIYF. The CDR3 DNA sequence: TGTGCCATCAGTGAGGGGACCGGGGGATCTGGAAACACCATATATTTT.

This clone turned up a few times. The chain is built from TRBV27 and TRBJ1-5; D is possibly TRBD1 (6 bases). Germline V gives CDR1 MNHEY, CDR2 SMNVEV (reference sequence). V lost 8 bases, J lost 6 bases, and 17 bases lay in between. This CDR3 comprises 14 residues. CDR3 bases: TGTGCCAGCGGTCGTAGGGACATGGGTCAGCCCCAGCATTTT. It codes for CASGRRDMGQPQHF.

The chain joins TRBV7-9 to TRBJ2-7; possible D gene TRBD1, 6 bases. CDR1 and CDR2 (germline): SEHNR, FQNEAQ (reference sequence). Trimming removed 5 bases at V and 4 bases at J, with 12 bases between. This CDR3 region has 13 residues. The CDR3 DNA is TGTGCCAGCAGCACAGGGCAGGGATACGAGCAGTACTTC. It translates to CASSTGQGYEQYF.

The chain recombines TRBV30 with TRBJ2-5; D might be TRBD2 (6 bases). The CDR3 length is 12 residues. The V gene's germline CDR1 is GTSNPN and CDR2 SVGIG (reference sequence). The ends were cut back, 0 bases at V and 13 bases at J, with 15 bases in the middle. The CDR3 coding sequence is TGTGCCTGGAGTGTACGGCGGGAACGTCCGTACTTC. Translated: CAWSVRRERPYF.

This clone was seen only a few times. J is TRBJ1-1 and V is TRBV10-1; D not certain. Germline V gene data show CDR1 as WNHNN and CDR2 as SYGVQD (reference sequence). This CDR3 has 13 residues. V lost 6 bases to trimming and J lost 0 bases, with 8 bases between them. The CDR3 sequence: CASSRGMNTEAFF. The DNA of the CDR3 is TGCGCCAGCAGCAGAGGGATGAACACTGAAGCTTTCTTT.

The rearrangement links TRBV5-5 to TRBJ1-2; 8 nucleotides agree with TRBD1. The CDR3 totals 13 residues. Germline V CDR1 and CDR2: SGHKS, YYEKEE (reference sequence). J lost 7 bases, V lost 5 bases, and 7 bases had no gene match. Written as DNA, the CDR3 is TGTGCCAGCAGTCGGGGACAGGAGGTTGGCTACACCTTC. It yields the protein CASSRGQEVGYTF.

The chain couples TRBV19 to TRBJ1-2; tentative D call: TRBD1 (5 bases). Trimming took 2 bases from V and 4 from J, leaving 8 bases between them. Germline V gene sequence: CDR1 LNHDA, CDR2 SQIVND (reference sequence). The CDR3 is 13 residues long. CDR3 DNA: TGTGCCAGTAGTATATCAGGGTTCTATGGCTACACCTTC. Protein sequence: CASSISGFYGYTF. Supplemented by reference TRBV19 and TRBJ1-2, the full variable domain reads DGGITQSPKYLFRKEGQNVTLSCEQNLNHDAMYWYRQDPGQGLRLIYYSQIVNDFQKGDIAEGYSVSREKKESFPLTVTSAQKNPTAFYLCASSISGFYGYTFGSGTRLTVV.

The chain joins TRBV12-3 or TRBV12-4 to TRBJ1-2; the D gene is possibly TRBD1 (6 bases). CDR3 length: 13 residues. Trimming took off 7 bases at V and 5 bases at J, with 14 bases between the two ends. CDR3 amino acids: CASTPTGTYGYTF. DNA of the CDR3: TGTGCCAGCACCCCGACAGGAACGTATGGCTACACCTTC.

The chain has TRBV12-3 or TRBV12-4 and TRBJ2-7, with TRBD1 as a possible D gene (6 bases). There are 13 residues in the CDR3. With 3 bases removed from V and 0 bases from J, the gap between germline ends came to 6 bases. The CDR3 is CASSLGHSYEQYF. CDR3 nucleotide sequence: TGTGCCAGCAGTTTGGGACACTCCTACGAGCAGTACTTC.

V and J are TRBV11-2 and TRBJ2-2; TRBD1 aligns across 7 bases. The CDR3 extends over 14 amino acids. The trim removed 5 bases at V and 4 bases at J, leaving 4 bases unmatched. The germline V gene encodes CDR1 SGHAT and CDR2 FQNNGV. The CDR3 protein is CASSNTGATGELFF. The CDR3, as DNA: TGTGCCAGCAGCAACACAGGGGCCACCGGGGAGCTGTTTTTT.

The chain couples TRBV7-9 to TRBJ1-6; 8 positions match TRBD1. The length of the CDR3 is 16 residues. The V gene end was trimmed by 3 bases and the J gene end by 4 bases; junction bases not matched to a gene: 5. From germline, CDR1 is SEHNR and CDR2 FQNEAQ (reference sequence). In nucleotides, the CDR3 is TGTGCCAGCAGCTTTCGACAGGGGAAATATAATTCACCCCTCCACTTT. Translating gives CASSFRQGKYNSPLHF.

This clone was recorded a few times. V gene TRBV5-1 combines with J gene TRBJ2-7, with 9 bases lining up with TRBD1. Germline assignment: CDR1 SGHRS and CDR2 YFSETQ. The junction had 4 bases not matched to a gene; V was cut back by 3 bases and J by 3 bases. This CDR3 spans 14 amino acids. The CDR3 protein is CASSSGDRVYEQYF. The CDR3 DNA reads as TGCGCCAGCAGCTCGGGGGACAGGGTCTACGAGCAGTACTTC. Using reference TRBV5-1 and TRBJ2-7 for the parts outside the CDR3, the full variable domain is KAGVTQTPRYLIKTRGQQVTLSCSPISGHRSVSWYQQTPGQGLQFLFEYFSETQRNKGNFPGRFSGRQFSNSRSEMNVSTLELGDSALYLCASSSGDRVYEQYFGPGTRLTVT.

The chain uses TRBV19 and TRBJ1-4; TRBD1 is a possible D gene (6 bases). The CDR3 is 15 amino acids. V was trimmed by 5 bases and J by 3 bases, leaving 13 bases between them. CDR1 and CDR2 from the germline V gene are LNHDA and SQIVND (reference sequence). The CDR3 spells CASSLGAGANEKLFF. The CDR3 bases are TGTGCCAGTAGTCTGGGGGCAGGGGCTAATGAAAAACTGTTTTTT.

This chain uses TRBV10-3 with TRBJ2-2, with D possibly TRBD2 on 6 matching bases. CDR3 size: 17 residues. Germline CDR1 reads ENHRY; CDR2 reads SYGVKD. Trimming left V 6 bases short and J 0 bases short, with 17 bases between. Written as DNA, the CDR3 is TGTGCCATCAGGGGGCCCGGGGGAGGCTCGAACACCGGGGAGCTGTTTTTT. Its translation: CAIRGPGGGSNTGELFF.

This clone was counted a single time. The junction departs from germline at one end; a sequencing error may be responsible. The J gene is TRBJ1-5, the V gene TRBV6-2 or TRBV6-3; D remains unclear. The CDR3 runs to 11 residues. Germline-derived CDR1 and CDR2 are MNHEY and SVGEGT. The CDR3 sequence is CASSYSQGLTF. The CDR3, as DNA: TGTGCCAGCAGTTACTCGCAAGGACTAACATTT.

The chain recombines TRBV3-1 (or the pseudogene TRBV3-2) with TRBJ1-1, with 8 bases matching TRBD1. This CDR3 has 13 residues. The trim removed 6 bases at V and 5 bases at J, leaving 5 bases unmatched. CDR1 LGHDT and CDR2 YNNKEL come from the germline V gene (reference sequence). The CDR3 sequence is CASSQGARTEAFF. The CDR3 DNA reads TGTGCCAGCAGTCAGGGGGCAAGGACTGAAGCTTTCTTT.

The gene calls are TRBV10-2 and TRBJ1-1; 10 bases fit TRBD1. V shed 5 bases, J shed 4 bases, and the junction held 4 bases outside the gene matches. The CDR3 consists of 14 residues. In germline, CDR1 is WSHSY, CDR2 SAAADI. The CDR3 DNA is TGCGCCAGCAGTAGACAGGGGGCGGGCACTGAAGCTTTCTTT. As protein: CASSRQGAGTEAFF.

DNA for the CDR3: TGTGCCAGCAGCCCCGGGACTGGTAATCAGCCCCAGCATTTT. Its protein is CASSPGTGNQPQHF. The rearrangement joins TRBV6-5 to TRBJ1-5, with a possible D match to TRBD1 (5 bases). V was cut by 6 bases and J by 4 bases, with 13 bases left in between. Germline values: CDR1 MNHEY, CDR2 SVGAGI. The CDR3 has 14 amino acids.

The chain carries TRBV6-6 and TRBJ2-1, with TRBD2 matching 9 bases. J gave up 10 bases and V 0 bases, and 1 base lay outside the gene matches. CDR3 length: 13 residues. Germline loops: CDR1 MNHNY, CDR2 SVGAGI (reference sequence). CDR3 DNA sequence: TGTGCCAGCAGTTACTCGGGACTAGCCGAGCAGTTCTTC. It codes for CASSYSGLAEQFF.

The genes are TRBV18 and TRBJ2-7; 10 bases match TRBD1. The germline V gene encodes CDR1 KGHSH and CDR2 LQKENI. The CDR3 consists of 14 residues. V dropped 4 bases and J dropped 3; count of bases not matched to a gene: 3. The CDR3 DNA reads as TGTGCCAGCTCACTCGACAGGGGGCACTACGAGCAGTACTTC. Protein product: CASSLDRGHYEQYF.

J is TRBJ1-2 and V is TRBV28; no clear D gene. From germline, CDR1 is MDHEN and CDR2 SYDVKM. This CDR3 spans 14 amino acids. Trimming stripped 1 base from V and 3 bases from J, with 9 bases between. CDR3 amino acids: CASSLSSRDYGYTF. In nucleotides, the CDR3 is TGTGCCAGCAGTTTATCCAGTCGGGACTATGGCTACACCTTC.

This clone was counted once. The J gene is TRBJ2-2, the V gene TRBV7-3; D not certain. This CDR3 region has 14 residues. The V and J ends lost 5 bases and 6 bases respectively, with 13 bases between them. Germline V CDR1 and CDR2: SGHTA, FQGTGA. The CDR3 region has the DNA TGTGCCAGCAGCCCTATTCCAGGTTCCGGGGAGCTGTTTTTT. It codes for CASSPIPGSGELFF.

CDR3 DNA sequence: TGTGCCAGCAGTCAGGACAGGGAGTTTGGAGAGACCCAGTACTTC. It codes for CASSQDREFGETQYF. This chain joins TRBV6-2 or TRBV6-3 and TRBJ2-5, with 8 bases lining up with TRBD1. Germline CDR1 reads MNHEY; CDR2 reads SVGEGT. This CDR3 has 15 residues. Trimming removed 5 bases from V and 4 bases from J; junction bases left unmatched: 9.

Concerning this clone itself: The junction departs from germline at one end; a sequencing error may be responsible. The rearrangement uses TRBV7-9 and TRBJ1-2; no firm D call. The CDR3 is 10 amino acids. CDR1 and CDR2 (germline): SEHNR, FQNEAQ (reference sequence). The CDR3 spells CASSPRKGAF. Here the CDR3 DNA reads TGTGCCAGCAGCCCCAGAAAGGGAGCATTC.

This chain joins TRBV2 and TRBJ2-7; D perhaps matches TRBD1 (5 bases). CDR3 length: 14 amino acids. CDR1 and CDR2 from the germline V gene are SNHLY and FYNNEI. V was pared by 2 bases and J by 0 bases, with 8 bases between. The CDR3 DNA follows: TGTGCCAGCAGTGAAAGGACATACTCCTACGAGCAGTACTTC. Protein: CASSERTYSYEQYF. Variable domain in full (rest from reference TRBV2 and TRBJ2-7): EPEVTQTPSHQVTQMGQEVILRCVPISNHLYFYWYRQILGQKVEFLVSFYNNEISEKSEIFDDQFSVERPDGSNFTLKIRSTKLEDSAMYFCASSERTYSYEQYFGPGTRLTVT.

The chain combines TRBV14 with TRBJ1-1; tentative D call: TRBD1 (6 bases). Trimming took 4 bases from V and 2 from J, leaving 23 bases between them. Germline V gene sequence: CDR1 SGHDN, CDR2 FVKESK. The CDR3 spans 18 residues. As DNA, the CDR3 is TGTGCCAGCAGCCCCTACTTTAGTCAGACAGGAGAAAACACTGAAGCTTTCTTT. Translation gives CASSPYFSQTGENTEAFF. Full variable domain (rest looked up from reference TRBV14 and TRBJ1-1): EAGVTQFPSHSVIEKGQTVTLRCDPISGHDNLYWYRRVMGKEIKFLLHFVKESKQDESGMPNNRFLAERTGGTYSTLKVQPAELEDSGVYFCASSPYFSQTGENTEAFFGQGTRLTVV.

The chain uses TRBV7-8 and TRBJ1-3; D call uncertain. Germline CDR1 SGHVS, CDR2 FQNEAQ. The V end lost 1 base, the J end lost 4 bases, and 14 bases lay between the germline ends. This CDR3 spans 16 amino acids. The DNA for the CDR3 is TGTGCCAGCAGCTTAGGGGTCGGAGGTTTCGGAAACACCATATATTTT. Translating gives CASSLGVGGFGNTIYF.

CDR3 sequence: CASSLGDRDQETQYF. DNA for the CDR3: TGTGCCAGCAGCTTGGGGGACAGGGACCAAGAGACCCAGTACTTC. The V and J genes are TRBV7-9 and TRBJ2-5, with 9 bases that match TRBD1. In germline, CDR1 is SEHNR, CDR2 FQNEAQ (reference sequence). CDR3 length equals 15 residues. J lost 0 bases, V lost 3 bases, and 2 bases had no gene match.